A selection of T cell receptor beta chains follows, all from one sample in a study of neurological immune-mediated disorders. From the 5' RACE reads, TCRdb called clonotypes with MiXCR, one entry per CDR3 protein. The table records roughly 49,000 distinct CDR3 sequences, 12% of them present only once. The specimen sequenced was PBMCs. These receptors all stem from a male donor with HTLV-1-associated myelopathy (HAM/TSP). Each CDR3 is given with its conserved first and last residue. The order of the fields is J gene, V gene, D gene, clone size, CDR3 DNA, CDR3 protein. A D gene is named only where the DNA matches it firmly. Only some rows state a clone size, as once, few, many or a class for expanded clones.

TRBJ2-7 | TRBV7-2 | TRBD1 | many | TGTGCCAGCAGGAAGACAGGGACCGAGCAGTACTTC | CASRKTGTEQYF
TRBJ2-7 | TRBV5-1 | . | many | TGCGCCAGCAGCTTGGTTAGGTACGAGCAGTACTTC | CASSLVRYEQYF
TRBJ1-3 | TRBV5-1 | . | . | TGCGCCAGCAATGACGGATCTGGAAACACCATATATTTT | CASNDGSGNTIYF
TRBJ1-2 | TRBV28 | . | many | TGTGCCAGCAGTAAACTAATAGGCTATGGCTACACCTTC | CASSKLIGYGYTF
TRBJ2-7 | TRBV28 | TRBD1 | few | TGTGCCAGCACCGGACTGGCAGGGGGATTTTACGAGCAGTACTTC | CASTGLAGGFYEQYF
TRBJ1-5 | TRBV5-1 | . | many | TGCGCCAGCAGCTTCACAGATTCGGCCAATCAGCCCCAGCATTTT | CASSFTDSANQPQHF
TRBJ2-3 | TRBV6-5 | TRBD2 | many | TGTGCCAGCAGCCCTAGCGGGGGTAGCGGAGATACGCAGTATTTT | CASSPSGGSGDTQYF
TRBJ2-7 | TRBV20-1 | TRBD1 | many | TGCAGTGCGTTGGGACAGGTCAGCTCCGAGCAGTACTTC | CSALGQVSSEQYF
TRBJ1-6 | TRBV28 | . | many | TGTGCCAGCAAATCCAGGGTTGGTAATTCACCCCTCCACTTT | CASKSRVGNSPLHF
TRBJ2-7 | TRBV20-1 | TRBD2 | . | TGCAGTGCTAGTACTAGCGGGAGCTACGAGCAGTACTTC | CSASTSGSYEQYF
TRBJ2-5 | TRBV25-1 | TRBD2 | many | TGTGCCAGCAGTGATTTTCGGGGGGGAGAGACCCAGTACTTC | CASSDFRGGETQYF
TRBJ2-4 | TRBV6-5 | TRBD1 | many | TGTGCCAGTCGACAGGGCTGGGAAAACATTCAGTACTTC | CASRQGWENIQYF
TRBJ2-1 | TRBV10-3 | TRBD2 | many | TGTGCCATCAGTGAGTCAGGCGGGACTAAAAACAATGAGCAGTTCTTC | CAISESGGTKNNEQFF
TRBJ2-7 | TRBV7-3 | . | many | TGTGCCAGCAGCGTACAGGGAAGCTCCTACGAGCAGTACTTC | CASSVQGSSYEQYF
TRBJ1-1 | TRBV5-1 | . | many | TGCGCCAGCAGCTTGGCCGGGGGAATTCGGACTGAAGCTTTCTTT | CASSLAGGIRTEAFF
TRBJ2-5 | TRBV12-3/TRBV12-4 | TRBD1 | . | TGTGCAAGCAGTTTAGCGACAGGGACAGAGTGGGTGGGCCAGTACTTC | CASSLATGTEWVGQYF
TRBJ2-4 | TRBV4-2 | . | many | TGTGCCAGCAGCCCGGACAGTAAGAATCAGTACTTC | CASSPDSKNQYF
TRBJ2-5 | TRBV5-1 | TRBD2 | many | TGCGCCAGCAGCTTGACCACGGGGGGGCCAGAGACCCAGTACTTC | CASSLTTGGPETQYF
TRBJ1-1 | TRBV5-1 | . | many | TGCGCCAGCAGCCTCGACGGGGGGCCCACTGAAGCTTTCTTT | CASSLDGGPTEAFF
TRBJ2-5 | TRBV18 | . | many | TGTGCCAGCTCACCTGCTCAAGAGACCCAGTACTTC | CASSPAQETQYF
TRBJ2-5 | TRBV20-1 | . | many | TGCAGTGCTGGGCAAGAGACCCAGTACTTC | CSAGQETQYF
TRBJ1-6 | TRBV29-1 | . | many | TGCAGCGTTGGACAGGAGCTTGATTCACCCCTCCACTTT | CSVGQELDSPLHF
TRBJ1-6 | TRBV7-9 | . | many | TGTGCCAGCAGCAAGCTAAGCTCCTATAATTCACCCCTCCACTTT | CASSKLSSYNSPLHF
TRBJ2-1 | TRBV6-5 | TRBD2 | . | TGTGCCAGCAGGACACTAGCGGGGGAGCTCTACAATGAGCAGTTCTTC | CASRTLAGELYNEQFF
TRBJ1-1 | TRBV9 | TRBD1 | many | TGTGCCAGCAGCGTGACAGGGAAGAACACTGAAGCTTTCTTT | CASSVTGKNTEAFF
TRBJ1-1 | TRBV11-2 | . | many | TGTGCCAGCAGCTTCGGACAAAACACTGAAGCTTTCTTT | CASSFGQNTEAFF
TRBJ2-5 | TRBV20-1 | . | many | TGCAGTGCTAGAGCCCCGGGGGGCGAGACCCAGTACTTC | CSARAPGGETQYF
TRBJ2-1 | TRBV7-9 | . | many | TGTGCCAGCAGCTGGGGATCGATCAATGAGCAGTTCTTC | CASSWGSINEQFF
TRBJ1-5 | TRBV6-6 | . | many | TGTGCCAGCAGCCCCGAGGGGACGATAACCTCCTATCACAATCAGCCCCAGCATTTT | CASSPEGTITSYHNQPQHF
TRBJ1-6 | TRBV10-2 | TRBD1 | many | TGCGCCAGCCGGGACAGTTTTAATTCACCCCTCCACTTT | CASRDSFNSPLHF
TRBJ2-3 | TRBV5-1 | TRBD1 | . | TGCGCCAGCAGCGGGGACAGAGGCGATACGCAGTATTTT | CASSGDRGDTQYF
TRBJ1-4 | TRBV7-9 | . | many | TGTGCCAGCAGCTTAGGACGGGAAAATGAGAAACTGTTTTTT | CASSLGRENEKLFF
TRBJ2-2 | TRBV15 | . | many | TGTGCCACCAGTCACGGGACGGCGAACACCGGGGAGCTGTTTTTT | CATSHGTANTGELFF
TRBJ1-5 | TRBV20-1 | TRBD1 | many | TGCAGTGCGGCCCGGGACAGAGATCAGCCCCAGCATTTT | CSAARDRDQPQHF
TRBJ1-3 | TRBV5-6 | TRBD1 | many | TGTGCCAGCAGCTTTCTACAGGGGGCGGACACCATATATTTT | CASSFLQGADTIYF
TRBJ2-5 | TRBV6-1 | TRBD1 | many | TGTGCCAGCAGTGTGGCGGACAGGGGGTCAGAGACCCAGTACTTC | CASSVADRGSETQYF
TRBJ2-7 | TRBV7-2 | . | many | TGTGCCAGCAGCCCCGCTTGGGTGCGAAGCTACGAGCAGTACTTC | CASSPAWVRSYEQYF
TRBJ1-2 | TRBV18 | . | many | TGTGCCAGCTCACCTGGGAACTATGGCTACACCTTC | CASSPGNYGYTF
TRBJ1-1 | TRBV20-1 | . | many | TGCAGTGCTAGGGTACAGGGGAACACTGAAGCTTTCTTT | CSARVQGNTEAFF
TRBJ2-3 | TRBV5-6 | . | many | TGTGCCAGCAGCTTTCCAAGCACAGATACGCAGTATTTT | CASSFPSTDTQYF
TRBJ1-5 | TRBV12-3/TRBV12-4 | . | many | TGTGCCAGCAGTTTGACACCCCGGCGTCAGCCCCAGCATTTT | CASSLTPRRQPQHF
TRBJ1-1 | TRBV12-3/TRBV12-4 | . | many | TGTGCCAGCAGTTTAGTGGGAGGGTCGGGCACTGAAGCTTTCTTT | CASSLVGGSGTEAFF
TRBJ2-7 | TRBV7-9 | . | many | TGTGCCAGCAGCTTAGGATCGGGGGCTTCCAACGAGCAGTACTTC | CASSLGSGASNEQYF
TRBJ2-1 | TRBV6-2/TRBV6-3 | . | . | TGTGCCAGCAGTTACTTGCGAGGGGGGCCAAGAAGTGAGCAGTTCTTC | CASSYLRGGPRSEQFF
TRBJ1-5 | TRBV28 | TRBD1 | many | TGTGCCAGCACCGAGACAGGGGATCAGCCCCAGCATTTT | CASTETGDQPQHF
TRBJ2-2 | TRBV7-2 | . | many | TGTGCCAGCAGCTTAGAGGCCGGGGAGCTGTTTTTT | CASSLEAGELFF
TRBJ2-1 | TRBV7-6 | . | many | TGTGCCAGCAGCTCCACTATAAATGAGCAGTTCTTC | CASSSTINEQFF
TRBJ2-5 | TRBV10-3 | TRBD2 | many | TGTGCCATCGCGGCCCCCGAGCGGGGGGGAAGTGGAGAGACCCAGTACTTC | CAIAAPERGGSGETQYF
TRBJ2-5 | TRBV5-1 | . | many | TGCGCCAGCAGCGATATGGGGGCTGGAGAGACCCAGTACTTC | CASSDMGAGETQYF
TRBJ1-4 | TRBV29-1 | TRBD1 | many | TGCAGCACAGGACAGGGAGGGGAAAAACTGTTTTTT | CSTGQGGEKLFF
TRBJ1-1 | TRBV20-1 | . | many | TGCAGTGCTAGAACCCCCGAGGGCAGCACTGAAGCTTTCTTT | CSARTPEGSTEAFF
TRBJ1-5 | TRBV7-8 | . | many | TGTGCCAGCAGCTTATACCGAGGGGATCAGCCCCAGCATTTT | CASSLYRGDQPQHF
TRBJ1-2 | TRBV10-2 | . | many | TGCGCCAGCAGTGAGTCGGTGACAAGACTGTGGGGCTACACCTTC | CASSESVTRLWGYTF
TRBJ2-3 | TRBV11-2 | TRBD2 | . | TGTGCCAGCAGCTTATCAGCGGGGGGTGCGGATACGCAGTATTTT | CASSLSAGGADTQYF
TRBJ2-3 | TRBV5-1 | . | many | TGCGCCAGCAGCTTGGCGGGGGAAACAGATACGCAGTATTTT | CASSLAGETDTQYF
TRBJ2-4 | TRBV7-9 | . | many | TGTGCCAGCAGTCGTGGACAGATAGCCAAAAACATTCAGTACTTC | CASSRGQIAKNIQYF
TRBJ2-1 | TRBV7-2 | . | many | TGTGCCAGCAGCTTAGATAACGGGGACAATGAGCAGTTCTTC | CASSLDNGDNEQFF
TRBJ2-6 | TRBV7-9 | TRBD1 | . | TGTGCCAGCAGCTCTACGGCTCGGGGGACAGGGCTTTTTACTGGGGCCAACGTCCTGACTTTC | CASSSTARGTGLFTGANVLTF
TRBJ2-1 | TRBV7-9 | . | . | TGTACCAGCAGCTTAACAGAAAACAATGAGCAGTTCTTC | CTSSLTENNEQFF